A selection of T cell receptor beta chains follows, all from one sample in a study of blood T cells in healthy people across ages. TCRdb re-called the 5' RACE reads with MiXCR, one entry per CDR3 protein. The data contain roughly 1.5 million distinct CDR3 sequences, about 42% of them singletons. The specimen sequenced was blood. These receptors were collected from a woman in her late teens or twenties in good health. Both conserved end residues are part of each CDR3. D genes are given only for firm matches. Only some rows state a clone size, as once, few, many or a class for expanded clones.

j_call v_call clone_size d_call cdr3_aa cdr3_nt
TRBJ2-7 TRBV7-2 NA TRBD2 CASSHRTSEVPYEQYF TGTGCCAGCAGCCACAGAACTAGCGAAGTACCATACGAGCAGTACTTC
TRBJ2-1 TRBV6-5 NA NA CASSYSGGDLYNEQFF TGTGCCAGCAGTTACTCCGGTGGGGACCTCTACAATGAGCAGTTCTTC
TRBJ2-1 TRBV7-2 few TRBD2 CASSLGLAGGRSEQFF TGTGCCAGCAGCTTAGGACTAGCGGGAGGGCGTAGTGAGCAGTTCTTC
TRBJ1-5 TRBV12-3/TRBV12-4 NA NA CASSFSGFPQHF TGTGCCAGCAGTTTCTCAGGGTTCCCCCAGCATTTT
TRBJ1-5 TRBV19 NA NA CASSITPWALNQPQHF TGTGCCAGTAGTATTACGCCTTGGGCCCTCAATCAGCCCCAGCATTTT
TRBJ2-6 TRBV27 NA NA CASSFLRGGANVLTF TGTGCCAGCAGTTTCCTTCGGGGAGGGGCCAACGTCCTGACTTTC
TRBJ1-6 TRBV28 few NA CASNTYREINSPLHF TGTGCCAGCAACACCTACCGGGAGATTAATTCACCCCTCCACTTT
TRBJ1-2 TRBV19 NA NA CAADRGSGGGYTF TGTGCCGCGGATAGGGGCTCCGGGGGTGGCTACACCTTC
TRBJ1-1 TRBV7-2 NA TRBD1 CASSLLGTGVDAAFF TGTGCCAGCAGCTTGCTCGGGACAGGGGTAGATGCGGCTTTCTTT
TRBJ1-1 TRBV12-3/TRBV12-4 few NA CASSQGFGAFF TGTGCCAGCAGTCAGGGGTTCGGAGCTTTCTTT
TRBJ2-3 TRBV18 NA TRBD1 CASSPRQGAADTQYF TGTGCCAGCTCACCTCGGCAGGGGGCGGCAGATACGCAGTATTTT
TRBJ2-3 TRBV2 few NA CASNRGGTDTQYF TGTGCCAGCAACCGCGGGGGCACAGATACGCAGTATTTT
TRBJ2-5 TRBV7-2 many NA CASSLVLETQYF TGTGCCAGCAGCTTAGTGCTGGAGACCCAGTACTTC
TRBJ1-2 TRBV5-6 NA TRBD1 CASSFATGVVGYTF TGTGCCAGCAGCTTCGCCACAGGGGTTGTCGGCTACACCTTC
TRBJ2-7 TRBV7-6 NA TRBD1 CASSAGTEEQYF TGTGCCAGCAGCGCCGGGACAGAGGAGCAGTACTTC
TRBJ1-5 TRBV6-5 few NA CASSQIVGQPQHF TGTGCCAGCAGCCAAATTGTGGGTCAGCCCCAGCATTTT
TRBJ1-2 TRBV20-1 few NA CSARDVLGRVYGYTF TGCAGTGCTAGAGATGTCTTGGGCAGGGTCTATGGCTACACCTTC
TRBJ2-7 TRBV5-1 NA TRBD1 CASSLAIDRGSSSEQYF TGCGCCAGCAGCTTGGCCATAGACAGGGGGTCTTCCAGTGAGCAGTACTTC
TRBJ1-5 TRBV20-1 NA NA CSAIQGRNQPQHF TGCAGTGCTATACAGGGTAGAAATCAGCCCCAGCATTTT
TRBJ2-5 TRBV5-5 NA TRBD1 CASSLYRGQEAQYF TGTGCCAGCAGCTTGTACAGGGGGCAAGAGGCCCAGTACTTC
TRBJ1-2 TRBV5-1 few TRBD1 CASSWTGEGYTF TGCGCCAGCAGCTGGACAGGGGAAGGCTACACCTTC
TRBJ2-7 TRBV14 NA TRBD2 CVSSTRTSGTYEQYF TGTGTCAGCAGCACGCGGACTAGCGGGACCTACGAGCAGTACTTC
TRBJ1-5 TRBV20-1 NA NA CSARGRASNQPQHF TGCAGTGCTAGGGGAAGAGCCAGCAATCAGCCCCAGCATTTT
TRBJ1-2 TRBV24-1 few NA CATSDLQWAGYTF TGTGCCACCAGTGATTTGCAATGGGCCGGCTACACCTTC
TRBJ1-2 TRBV3-1 few NA CASSQDWVPGYTF TGTGCCAGCAGCCAAGATTGGGTACCAGGCTACACCTTC
TRBJ1-5 TRBV6-2/TRBV6-3 NA NA CASTDPLGTQPQHF TGTGCCAGCACTGACCCCCTAGGAACTCAGCCCCAGCATTTT
TRBJ1-1 TRBV7-9 NA TRBD1 CASSLRGLWTEAFF TGTGCCAGCAGCTTAAGGGGGCTGTGGACTGAAGCTTTCTTT
TRBJ1-2 TRBV10-3 NA NA CAISERSAMSANYGYTF TGTGCCATCAGTGAACGTTCCGCGATGTCAGCTAACTATGGCTACACCTTC
TRBJ2-7 TRBV20-1 few TRBD2 CSARVSGNLYYEQYF TGCAGTGCTAGAGTTAGCGGGAACCTTTACTACGAGCAGTACTTC
TRBJ2-4 TRBV7-9 few TRBD1 CASSQGAGNIQYF TGTGCCAGCAGTCAGGGGGCTGGAAACATTCAGTACTTC
TRBJ2-7 TRBV28 few NA CASSRDGHEQYF TGTGCCAGCAGCCGGGACGGACACGAGCAGTACTTC
TRBJ1-1 TRBV29-1 NA NA CSVGGRVPNTEAFF TGCAGCGTGGGGGGGCGGGTGCCGAACACTGAAGCTTTCTTT
TRBJ2-5 TRBV27 few TRBD1 CASSYRGEAETQYF TGTGCCAGCAGTTACAGGGGGGAAGCAGAGACCCAGTACTTC
TRBJ2-1 TRBV3-1 NA TRBD2 CASSQDPAGRYEQFF TGTGCCAGCAGCCAAGACCCAGCGGGGAGGTACGAGCAGTTCTTC
TRBJ2-7 TRBV24-1 NA NA CATSDGRRYEQYF TGTGCCACCAGTGATGGGCGTAGGTACGAGCAGTACTTC
TRBJ2-3 TRBV5-1 few NA CASTPRGVSTDTQYF TGCGCCAGCACTCCCCGCGGGGTTAGCACAGATACGCAGTATTTT
TRBJ2-1 TRBV20-1 few NA CSARDRQAGNEQFF TGCAGTGCTAGAGATAGACAGGCTGGCAATGAGCAGTTCTTC
TRBJ2-2 TRBV27 few TRBD2 CASSSGLARGELFF TGTGCCAGCAGTTCCGGACTAGCTCGCGGGGAGCTGTTTTTT
TRBJ1-5 TRBV20-1 NA NA CSARDLMGGGNQPQHF TGCAGTGCTAGAGATCTGATGGGGGGCGGGAATCAGCCCCAGCATTTT
TRBJ2-7 TRBV20-1 few NA CSAPVAYEQYF TGCAGTGCGCCCGTGGCCTACGAGCAGTACTTC
TRBJ2-1 TRBV6-5 NA NA CASSYSLRGYNEQFF TGTGCCAGCAGTTACTCCCTTAGAGGGTACAATGAGCAGTTCTTC
TRBJ2-7 TRBV30 NA TRBD1 CAWRRTGEASYEQYF TGTGCCTGGAGAAGGACAGGGGAAGCCTCCTACGAGCAGTACTTC
TRBJ1-1 TRBV7-3 few TRBD1 CASSPETGSEAFF TGTGCCAGCAGCCCCGAGACAGGGTCTGAAGCTTTCTTT
TRBJ2-6 TRBV4-2 NA TRBD1 CASSQVTGGVEAGANVLTF TGTGCCAGCAGCCAAGTTACAGGGGGCGTGGAAGCTGGGGCCAACGTCCTGACTTTC
TRBJ2-3 TRBV5-1 NA TRBD1 CASSSPGTGGYADTQYF TGCGCCAGCAGCTCCCCCGGGACAGGGGGCTACGCAGATACGCAGTATTTT